Reported below is one T cell receptor (beta chain). Its target is unknown. Libraries were prepared by immunoSEQ multiplex PCR; TCRdb keeps only in-frame clonotypes and omits some of them. The sample records roughly 2,500,000 clones, over 85% being singletons. The data originate from a study of shared clonotypes between healthy human individuals. Study-wide results and caveats: Naive CD4 clonotypes were shared across a handful of donors at roughly 5.5%.

Material: naive CD4+ T cells from PBMCs. The subset: CD45RA+ positively selected. The TCR comes from a man between 18 and 35 years old in good health. Some clones in this sample may be carry-over from other donors' samples.

CDR3 in DNA: TGCGCCAGCAGCCAAGGACAGGGCAAAGGGGCAAATACGCAGTATTTT. This sequence encodes CASSQGQGKGANTQYF. The chain employs TRBV4-1 and TRBJ2-3; 7 bases line up with TRBD1. The V segment lost 1 base and the J segment 7 bases; nucleotides outside the gene matches: 11. Per the germline V gene, CDR1 is MGHRA and CDR2 is YSYEKL. CDR3 size: 16 residues.